Shown below are 15 T cell receptor beta chains from a single sample sequenced in a study of cytomegalovirus exposure and HLA in healthy donors. The protocol was immunoSEQ multiplex PCR, while the TCRdb copy is restricted to in-frame clones and leaves out a portion. The table shows 60,000 to 65,000 clones, with 90% to 95% occurring only once. The sample was PBMCs. The origin of the receptors is a woman in her late teens or twenties in good health and CMV-seropositive.

V gene TRBV7-9 combines with J gene TRBJ2-4; weak D call: TRBD1 (6 bases). The CDR3 spans 15 residues. Deletions cut 4 bases from V and 7 bases from J, with 17 bases between. Germline V CDR1 and CDR2: SEHNR, FQNEAQ (reference sequence). CDR3 in amino acids: CASSSPGAGMNIQYF. The DNA of the CDR3 is TGTGCCAGCAGCTCGCCAGGGGCAGGGATGAACATTCAGTACTTC.

This clone was counted a single time. The chain recombines TRBV6-5 with TRBJ2-3; D call uncertain. Germline-derived CDR1 and CDR2 are MNHEY and SVGAGI. The length of the CDR3 is 11 residues. The ends were cut back, 5 bases at V and 9 bases at J, with 9 bases in the middle. CDR3 region: CASSTYLTQYF. CDR3 in DNA: TGTGCCAGCAGTACTTATTTAACGCAGTATTTT.

The chain links TRBV30 to TRBJ1-3; 8 bases map to TRBD1. Germline CDR1 is GTSNPN and CDR2 is SVGIG (reference sequence). This CDR3 region has 14 residues. J gave up 0 bases and V 5 bases, and 3 bases lay outside the gene matches. In DNA form, the CDR3 reads TGTGCCTGGGGACAGGGCCTCTCTGGAAACACCATATATTTT. Residues: CAWGQGLSGNTIYF.

This rearrangement joins TRBV2 to TRBJ1-1, with D unresolved. CDR1 is SNHLY, CDR2 FYNNEI, per germline. V dropped 4 bases and J dropped 4 bases, with 13 bases sitting between them. This CDR3 contains 14 residues. The CDR3 sequence: CASSGGGMSTEAFF. In nucleotides, the CDR3 is TGTGCCAGCAGTGGAGGCGGGATGAGCACTGAAGCTTTCTTT.

The CDR3 DNA sequence: TGTGCCAGCAGCTTGGCGGGCTACCCTCCCCGGGAGCAGTACTTC. This sequence encodes CASSLAGYPPREQYF. This sequence joins TRBV5-4 and TRBJ2-5; TRBD2 is a possible D gene (6 bases). V was cut by 0 bases and J by 11 bases, with 20 bases left in between. Germline V gives CDR1 SGHNT, CDR2 YYREEE (reference sequence). This CDR3 spans 15 amino acids.

This clone has just one count. The rearrangement links TRBV6-1 to TRBJ1-5, with unresolved D. Germline lookup yields CDR1 MNHNS and CDR2 SASEGT. The CDR3 runs to 17 residues. The V end lost 1 base, the J end lost 1 base, and 14 bases lay between the germline ends. DNA for the CDR3: TGTGCCAGCAGTGAAGAGTCTGGTACATTAAGCAATCAGCCCCAGCATTTT. This sequence encodes CASSEESGTLSNQPQHF.

J is TRBJ2-1 and V is TRBV28; 9 nucleotides align to TRBD2. V was clipped by 6 bases and J by 1 base; unmatched bases: 7. Germline V CDR1 and CDR2: MDHEN, SYDVKM. The CDR3 spans 16 residues. The CDR3 here is CASRSLAGVSYNEQFF. The CDR3 coding sequence is TGTGCCAGCAGGTCTTTAGCGGGAGTTTCCTACAATGAGCAGTTCTTC.

The rearrangement links TRBV5-4 to TRBJ1-4; the D gene is possibly TRBD1 (5 bases). CDR1 and CDR2 from the germline V gene are SGHNT and YYREEE (reference sequence). V dropped 4 bases and J dropped 8 bases, with 12 bases sitting between them. The CDR3 runs to 13 residues. The CDR3 spells CASSLWGDEKLFF. DNA for the CDR3: TGTGCCAGCAGCCTCTGGGGGGACGAAAAACTGTTTTTT.

V gene TRBV6-5 combines with J gene TRBJ1-2; D possibly corresponds to TRBD1 (5 bases). Germline V gene lookup returns CDR1 MNHEY and CDR2 SVGAGI. Trimming took off 3 bases at V and 8 bases at J, with 13 bases between the two ends. CDR3 length equals 13 residues. CDR3 sequence: CASSYAGLRGYTF. CDR3 in DNA: TGTGCCAGCAGTTATGCGGGACTACGGGGCTACACCTTC.

This CDR3 reads CASSLAGSFWEQYF. The CDR3 coding sequence is TGCGCCAGCAGCTTGGCCGGGAGTTTTTGGGAGCAGTACTTC. This sequence joins TRBV5-1 and TRBJ2-7; tentative D call: TRBD2 (6 bases). This CDR3 contains 14 residues. Germline V gene data show CDR1 as SGHRS and CDR2 as YFSETQ. The V end lost 0 bases, the J end lost 7 bases, and 14 bases lay between the germline ends.

V is TRBV6-5 and J is TRBJ2-7; 10 bases match TRBD1. CDR3 size: 14 residues. Germline lookup yields CDR1 MNHEY and CDR2 SVGAGI. The V gene end was trimmed by 7 bases and the J gene end by 5 bases; junction bases not matched to a gene: 8. The CDR3 loop is CASNRGTGVDEQYF. Written as DNA, the CDR3 is TGTGCCAGCAACCGCGGGACAGGGGTTGACGAGCAGTACTTC.

This clone appeared once. The chain employs TRBV28 and TRBJ2-1, with D possibly being TRBD1 (5 bases). Between the trimmed V and J ends, which lost 1 base and 4 bases, there was a span of 8 bases. Germline lookup yields CDR1 MDHEN and CDR2 SYDVKM. The CDR3 sequence is 14 residues long. CDR3 amino acids: CASSLLSGYNEQFF. In DNA, the CDR3 is TGTGCCAGCAGTTTATTATCAGGGTACAATGAGCAGTTCTTC.

The chain recombines TRBV6-1 with TRBJ1-2, with D possibly TRBD1 on 5 matching bases. The CDR3 is 14 amino acids. With 0 bases removed from V and 7 bases from J, the gap between germline ends came to 12 bases. Germline V gene data show CDR1 as MNHNS and CDR2 as SASEGT. CDR3 in DNA: TGTGCCAGCAGTGAAGCGGGGCCAAGCCGTGGCTACACCTTC. This translates into CASSEAGPSRGYTF.

In DNA, the CDR3 is TGTGCCAGCACCCCAGGGGCGGGGGACTACAATGAGCAGTTCTTC. This encodes CASTPGAGDYNEQFF. The V and J genes are TRBV27 and TRBJ2-1, with D possibly being TRBD2 (7 bases). CDR1 and CDR2 from the germline V gene are MNHEY and SMNVEV (reference sequence). V lost 7 bases to trimming and J lost 3 bases, with 16 bases between them. The length of the CDR3 is 15 residues.

This chain uses TRBV7-3 with TRBJ2-7; TRBD1 aligns across 7 bases. From germline, CDR1 is SGHTA and CDR2 FQGTGA. This CDR3 contains 15 residues. The junction had 8 bases not matched to a gene; V was cut back by 2 bases and J by 4 bases. CDR3 coding DNA: TGTGCCAGCAGCTTAGAACAGGGGAACGGTTACGAGCAGTACTTC. Protein sequence: CASSLEQGNGYEQYF.